This TCR beta chain derives from a study of patients and donors after allogeneic stem cell transplantation. This clonotype was seen a few times. This CDR3 is 13 amino acids long. Germline V lookup: CDR1 ENHRY, CDR2 SYGVKD. Trimming left V 10 bases short and J 7 bases short, with 16 bases between. Each CDR3 protein gets one entry after TCRdb re-called the RT-PCR reads with MiXCR. The sample has some 90,000 distinct CDR3 sequences; 48% are singletons. The clonotype comes from a human donor who was either an allogeneic HSCT recipient or a stem cell or donor lymphocyte infusion donor (not recorded which). It is not recorded whose cells these are; they may come from a transplant donor. The gene calls are TRBV10-3 and TRBJ1-4, with TRBD1 as a possible D gene (6 bases). The sequenced material came from blood, either unsorted or a sorted T cell fraction (not recorded which). The CDR3 loop is CATAPTGPEKLFF. CDR3 in DNA: TGTGCCACCGCCCCGACAGGTCCTGAAAAACTGTTTTTT.